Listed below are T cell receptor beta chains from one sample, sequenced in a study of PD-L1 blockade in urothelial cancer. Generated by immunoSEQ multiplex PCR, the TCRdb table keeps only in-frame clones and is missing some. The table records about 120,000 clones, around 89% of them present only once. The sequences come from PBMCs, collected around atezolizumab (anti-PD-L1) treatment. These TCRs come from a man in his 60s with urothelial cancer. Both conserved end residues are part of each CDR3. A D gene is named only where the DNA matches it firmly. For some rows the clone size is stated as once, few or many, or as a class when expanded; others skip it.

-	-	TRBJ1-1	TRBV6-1	TGTGCCAGCAGACGACAGGAGGCGAACACTGAAGCTTTCTTT	CASRRQEANTEAFF
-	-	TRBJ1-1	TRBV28	TGTGCCAGCAGCCTGGGGGACATCCAGAGTGCTTTCTTT	CASSLGDIQSAFF
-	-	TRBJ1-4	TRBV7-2	TGTGCCAGCAGCTTAAGAGTAAGCGAAAAACTGTTTTTT	CASSLRVSEKLFF
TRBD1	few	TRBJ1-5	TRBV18	TGTGCCAGCTCACCAACGTGGGACAGTGATCAGCCCCAGCATTTT	CASSPTWDSDQPQHF
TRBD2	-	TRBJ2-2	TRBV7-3	TGTGCCAGCAGCTTAACCTCACTAGCGGGAGTGACGAACACCGGGGAGCTGTTTTTT	CASSLTSLAGVTNTGELFF
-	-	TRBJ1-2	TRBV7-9	TGTGCCAGCTCATCGACAGTTAACTATGGCTACACCTTC	CASSSTVNYGYTF
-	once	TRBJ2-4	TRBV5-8	TGTGCCAGCTCTCAGGGGAGGGTGGCCAAAAACATTCAGTACTTC	CASSQGRVAKNIQYF
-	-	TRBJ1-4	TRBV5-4	TGTGCCAGCAGCATCCTCGGCGGTAATGAAAAACTGTTTTTT	CASSILGGNEKLFF
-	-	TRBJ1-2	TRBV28	TGTGCCAGCAGTTTTCAGGGTATTGGCTACACCTTC	CASSFQGIGYTF
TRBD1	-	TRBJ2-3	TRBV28	TGTGCCAGCAGTCTCCCCGACAGGGGGGGCACAGATACGCAGTATTTT	CASSLPDRGGTDTQYF
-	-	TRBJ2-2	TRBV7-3	TGTGCCAGCAGCCCCGCCGGACAGAACACCGGGGAGCTGTTTTTT	CASSPAGQNTGELFF
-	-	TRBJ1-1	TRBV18	TGTGCCAGCTCACCTTTAGTGGGGGGTAGCACTGAAGCTTTCTTT	CASSPLVGGSTEAFF
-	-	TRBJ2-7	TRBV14	TGTGCCAGCAGCCCTCCGGGTTACGAGCAGTACTTC	CASSPPGYEQYF
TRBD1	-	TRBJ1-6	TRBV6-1	TGTGCCAACAGTGATTATCCCGGGACAGCCTATAATTCACCCCTCCACTTT	CANSDYPGTAYNSPLHF
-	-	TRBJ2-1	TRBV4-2	TGTGCCAGCAGCCAAGATCGAGGCGCGGAGCAGTTCTTC	CASSQDRGAEQFF
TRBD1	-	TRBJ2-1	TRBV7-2	TGTGCCAGCAGCTCCCCCAGACAGGGGGCGGCTGAGCAGTTCTTC	CASSSPRQGAAEQFF
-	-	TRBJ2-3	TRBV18	TGTGCCAGCTCACCCCAGGTGGATACGCAGTATTTT	CASSPQVDTQYF
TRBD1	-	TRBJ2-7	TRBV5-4	TGTGCCAGCAGCTTCGGAAGGGACAGCACCTACGAGCAGTACTTC	CASSFGRDSTYEQYF
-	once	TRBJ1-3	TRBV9	TGTGCCAGCAGCCCCCCAGGGGTGGAAGGAAACACCATATATTTT	CASSPPGVEGNTIYF
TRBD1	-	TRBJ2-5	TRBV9	TGTGCCAGCAGGCCGGGACAGGGGGCCCAAGAGACCCAGTACTTC	CASRPGQGAQETQYF
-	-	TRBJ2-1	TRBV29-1	TGCAGCGCTCTCGGGGTTAGCTCCTACAATGAGCAGTTCTTC	CSALGVSSYNEQFF
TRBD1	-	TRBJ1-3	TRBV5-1	TGCGCCAGCAGCGGCGGACAGGCGGCTGGAAACACCATATATTTT	CASSGGQAAGNTIYF
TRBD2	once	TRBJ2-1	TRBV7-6	TGTGCCAGCAGCTTAGCCGGGACTAGCGGGAGGGCTGGAGAGCAGTTCTTC	CASSLAGTSGRAGEQFF
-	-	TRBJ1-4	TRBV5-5	TGTGCCAGCAGCCAAACGGGGAAGGAAAAACTGTTTTTT	CASSQTGKEKLFF
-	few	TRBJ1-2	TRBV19	TGTGCCAGCACCATTTCTGGCCTCCCTAACTATGGCTACACCTTC	CASTISGLPNYGYTF
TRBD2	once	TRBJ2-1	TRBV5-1	TGCGCCACTGGACTTAGCGGGGGGGTGGGCAATGAGCAGTTCTTC	CATGLSGGVGNEQFF
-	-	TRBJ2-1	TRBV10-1	TGCGCCAGCAGGCCTGATCCGGGACATTACAATGAGCAGTTCTTC	CASRPDPGHYNEQFF
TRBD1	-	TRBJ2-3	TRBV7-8	TGTGCCAGCAGCTTAGCACCGCACACAGGGGCCAGCACAGATACGCAGTATTTT	CASSLAPHTGASTDTQYF
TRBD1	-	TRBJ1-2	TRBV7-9	TGTGCCAGCAGCCCAGGGGGGATCTATGGCTACACCTTC	CASSPGGIYGYTF
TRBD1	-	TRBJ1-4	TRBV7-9	TGTGCCAGCAGCTTAGACGGGACAGGGCGTCTGTTTTTT	CASSLDGTGRLFF
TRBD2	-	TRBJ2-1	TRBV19	TGTGCCAGTAGCTCTACGGGGGGGCCTGGCAATGAGCAGTTCTTC	CASSSTGGPGNEQFF
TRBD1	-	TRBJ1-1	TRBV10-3	TGTGCCATCAGTGAGATACAGGGGGGGAACACTGAAGCTTTCTTT	CAISEIQGGNTEAFF
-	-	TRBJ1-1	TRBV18	TGTGCCAGCTCACCGTCGCCCGGGACAAGGAACACTGAAGCTTTCTTT	CASSPSPGTRNTEAFF
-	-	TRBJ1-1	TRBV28	TGTGCCAGCACCTCGAACACTGAAGCTTTCTTT	CASTSNTEAFF
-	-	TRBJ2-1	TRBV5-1	TGCGCCAGCAGCTTGGGGCGGGGCCCGGGGAATGAGCAGTTCTTC	CASSLGRGPGNEQFF
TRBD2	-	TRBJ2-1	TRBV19	TGTGCCAGTAGTATTTCTCGTCTAGCGGGAGCCTCGTACAATGAGCAGTTCTTC	CASSISRLAGASYNEQFF
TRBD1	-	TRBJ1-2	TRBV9	TGTGCCAGCAGCGTAGTCGGCAGGGGGAACTATGGCTACACCTTC	CASSVVGRGNYGYTF
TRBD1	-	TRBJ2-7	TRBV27	TGTGCCAGCAGTCCCGGACAGGGGGCCATCTTTTTAGCCTACGAGCAGTACTTC	CASSPGQGAIFLAYEQYF
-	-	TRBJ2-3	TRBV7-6	TGTGCCAGCAGCCGGGGAAGGGCTACAGATACGCAGTATTTT	CASSRGRATDTQYF
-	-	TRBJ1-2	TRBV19	TGTGCCAGTAGTATAGAGGAGGGACTCTATGGCTACACCTTC	CASSIEEGLYGYTF
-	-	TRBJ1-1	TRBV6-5	TGTGCCAGCAGTTCAGGGGCGATGAACACTGAAGCTTTCTTT	CASSSGAMNTEAFF
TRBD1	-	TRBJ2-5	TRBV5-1	TGCGCCAGCAGCTCGGGAGGACAGGGGGCTACGGAGACCCAGTACTTC	CASSSGGQGATETQYF
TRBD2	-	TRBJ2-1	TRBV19	TGTGCCAGTAGTACCGAAGTAGCGGGAGTGCAGTTCTTC	CASSTEVAGVQFF
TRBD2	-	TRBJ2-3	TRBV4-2	TGTGCCAGCAGCCGGAGGGATCTAGCGGGGGGTACTAGCACAGATACGCAGTATTTT	CASSRRDLAGGTSTDTQYF
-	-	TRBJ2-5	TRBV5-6	TGTGCCAGCAGCCCGGACATAGAAGAGACCCAGTACTTC	CASSPDIEETQYF
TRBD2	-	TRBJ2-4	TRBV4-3	TGCGCCAGCAGCCAAGTCCTGGGGGGGAATGGCAAAAACATTCAGTACTTC	CASSQVLGGNGKNIQYF
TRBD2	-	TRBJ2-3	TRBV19	TGTGCCAGTAGACCCATAGCGGGAGAAACAGATACGCAGTATTTT	CASRPIAGETDTQYF
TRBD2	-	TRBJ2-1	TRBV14	TGTGCCAGCAGCCAAGAGCTTGGACTAGCGGGAGGGAGTGAGCAGTTCTTC	CASSQELGLAGGSEQFF
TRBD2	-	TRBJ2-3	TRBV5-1	TGCGCCAGCAGCCAGACTAGCGGCTCCACAGATACGCAGTATTTT	CASSQTSGSTDTQYF